Each of the 20 T cell receptor beta chains below was sequenced from the same sample in a study of immune evolution from preneoplasia to lung adenocarcinoma. Data came from immunoSEQ multiplex PCR; TCRdb stores just in-frame clones and leaves some out. The table records more than 10,000 clones, around three quarters of them present only once. Sequenced material: FFPE normal lung tissue adjacent to the tumor. Source of these receptors: a person in their sixties or seventies with lung adenocarcinoma. Some clones in this sample may be carry-over from other donors' samples.

V usage is TRBV5-1 and J usage is TRBJ1-5; no clear D. The CDR3 contains 12 residues. Trimming removed 4 bases at V and 7 bases at J, with 9 bases between. Germline CDR1 SGHRS, CDR2 YFSETQ. The CDR3 DNA reads as TGCGCCAGCAGCCCGGATGGCCAGCCCCAGCATTTT. This sequence encodes CASSPDGQPQHF.

The V gene is TRBV30, the J gene TRBJ2-7, with D tentatively TRBD1 or TRBD2 (7 bases each). Trimming took 7 bases from V and 6 from J, leaving 16 bases between them. Germline V gene lookup returns CDR1 GTSNPN and CDR2 SVGIG (reference sequence). This CDR3 is 12 amino acids long. CDR3 coding DNA: TGTGCCTCCAGGGGGGGAGTCGGCGAGCAGTACTTC. Its protein is CASRGGVGEQYF.

The V gene is TRBV5-1, the J gene TRBJ2-1; TRBD1 agrees at 7 bases. The CDR3 sequence is 13 residues long. V gave up 5 bases and J gave up 8 bases; unmatched junction bases: 7. Germline loops: CDR1 SGHRS, CDR2 YFSETQ. The CDR3 reads CASRLRQGYEQFF. The CDR3 nucleotides read TGCGCCAGCAGGCTAAGACAGGGCTATGAGCAGTTCTTC.

CDR3 in amino acids: CASSFIGGSSYEQYF. The CDR3 region has the DNA TGTGCCAGCAGCTTTATCGGCGGAAGCTCCTACGAGCAGTACTTC. The V call is TRBV7-9, the J call TRBJ2-7; D not certain. The length of the CDR3 is 15 residues. The V gene's germline CDR1 is SEHNR and CDR2 FQNEAQ (reference sequence). The germline V and J ends were trimmed by 3 bases and 0 bases, with 12 bases remaining between them.

This clone was found a few times. The CDR3 DNA is TGCGCCAGCAGCCCGGACAGGGGACTAGCGGGGTCGACCTACGAGCAGTACTTC. It yields the protein CASSPDRGLAGSTYEQYF. The J gene is TRBJ2-7, the V gene TRBV5-1; 13 positions agree with TRBD2. The CDR3 is made up of 18 amino acids. V was clipped by 4 bases and J by 2 bases; unmatched bases: 12. Germline CDR1 reads SGHRS; CDR2 reads YFSETQ. The variable domain in full, with the rest retrieved from reference TRBV5-1 and TRBJ2-7, is KAGVTQTPRYLIKTRGQQVTLSCSPISGHRSVSWYQQTPGQGLQFLFEYFSETQRNKGNFPGRFSGRQFSNSRSEMNVSTLELGDSALYLCASSPDRGLAGSTYEQYFGPGTRLTVT.

This sequence joins TRBV30 and TRBJ2-7; D call uncertain. Trimming took 3 bases from V and 5 from J, leaving 11 bases between them. This CDR3 region has 12 residues. Germline-derived CDR1 and CDR2 are GTSNPN and SVGIG (reference sequence). CDR3 region: CAWSQTSDEQYF. The CDR3 DNA is TGTGCCTGGAGCCAAACGTCCGACGAGCAGTACTTC.

This clone was seen a few times. The chain joins TRBV18 to TRBJ2-7; 9 nucleotides agree with TRBD1. The CDR3 runs to 14 residues. V was pared by 2 bases and J by 6 bases, with 5 bases of the junction left unmatched. Per the germline V gene, CDR1 is KGHSH and CDR2 is LQKENI. The CDR3 region is CASSPRDRVAEQYF. For the CDR3, the DNA is TGTGCCAGCTCACCAAGGGACAGGGTTGCCGAGCAGTACTTC.

This clone was picked up one time. J is TRBJ2-1 and V is TRBV7-2; weak D call: TRBD1 (5 bases). Looked up from germline, CDR1 is SGHTA and CDR2 is FQGNSA. The germline V and J ends were trimmed by 3 bases and 10 bases, with 19 bases remaining between them. This CDR3 region has 15 residues. CDR3: CASSLFRGNDGEQFF. CDR3 sequence (DNA): TGTGCCAGCAGCTTGTTTAGGGGAAATGATGGGGAGCAGTTCTTC. The entire variable domain, with the rest obtained from reference TRBV7-2 and TRBJ2-1, is as follows: GAGVSQSPSNKVTEKGKDVELRCDPISGHTALYWYRQSLGQGLEFLIYFQGNSAPDKSGLPSDRFSAERTGGSVSTLTIQRTQQEDSAVYLCASSLFRGNDGEQFFGPGTRLTVL.

This clone was detected once. This chain links TRBV9 with TRBJ2-2; 8 bases are shared with TRBD1. The V gene's germline CDR1 is SGDLS and CDR2 YYNGEE. The CDR3 contains 14 residues. V was clipped by 3 bases and J by 5 bases; unmatched bases: 3. The CDR3 sequence: CASSEDRVTGELFF. CDR3 DNA: TGTGCCAGCAGCGAGGACAGGGTGACCGGGGAGCTGTTTTTT. Complete variable domain (other parts from reference TRBV9 and TRBJ2-2): DSGVTQTPKHLITATGQRVTLRCSPRSGDLSVYWYQQSLDQGLQFLIQYYNGEERAKGNILERFSAQQFPDLHSELNLSSLELGDSALYFCASSEDRVTGELFFGEGSRLTVL.

In its sample, this clone was seen a few times. This chain uses TRBV6-6 with TRBJ2-7; D is uncertain. Trimming removed 5 bases at V and 4 bases at J, with 9 bases between. This CDR3 is built from 12 residues. Germline V gene lookup returns CDR1 MNHNY and CDR2 SVGAGI (reference sequence). In DNA, the CDR3 is TGTGCCAGCAGTCCGACCGATTACGAGCAGTACTTC. This encodes CASSPTDYEQYF.

The V gene is TRBV6-1, the J gene TRBJ2-2; no clear D. Germline values: CDR1 MNHNS, CDR2 SASEGT. This CDR3 spans 14 amino acids. V was pared by 8 bases and J by 1 base, with 11 bases between. DNA of the CDR3: TGTGCCAGCGAGGAAGGGCTGAACACCGGGGAGCTGTTTTTT. Its translation is CASEEGLNTGELFF.

The chain joins TRBV21-1 to TRBJ1-1. TRBV21-1 is reported as a pseudogene. The CDR3 has 15 amino acids. CDR3 sequence (DNA): TGTGCCAGCAGCAAACCCTCATTAAGGAACACTGAAGCTTTCTTT. The encoded protein is CASSKPSLRNTEAFF.

The CDR3 loop is CASSRRRLAGVWEQFF. The CDR3 nucleotides are TGTGCCAGCAGCCGCCGTAGGCTAGCGGGAGTATGGGAGCAGTTCTTC. The gene calls are TRBV14 and TRBJ2-1; TRBD2 matches at 10 bases. CDR1 is SGHDN and CDR2 is FVKESK in the germline V gene. The CDR3 has 16 residues. V lost 4 bases and J lost 10; bases outside the gene matches: 13.

This chain links TRBV27 with TRBJ1-3, with 10 bases aligning to TRBD1. The CDR3 runs to 14 residues. After removal of 4 bases from V and 7 bases from J, the junction contained 4 bases not matched to a gene. Germline assignment: CDR1 MNHEY and CDR2 SMNVEV (reference sequence). Here the CDR3 reads CASSSLGQGNTIYF. The CDR3 DNA reads TGTGCCAGCAGTTCCTTGGGACAGGGGAACACCATATATTTT.

This clone has only one observation. V usage is TRBV5-1 and J usage is TRBJ2-5; D is perhaps TRBD1 (6 bases). This CDR3 spans 18 amino acids. Looked up from germline, CDR1 is SGHRS and CDR2 is YFSETQ. V gave up 4 bases and J gave up 2 bases, with 24 bases separating them. CDR3 nucleotide sequence: TGCGCCAGCAGCCCGGGACACTCTCTTAGAGGGAGTCAAGAGACCCAGTACTTC. Encoded protein: CASSPGHSLRGSQETQYF. Combining the CDR3 with reference TRBV5-1 and TRBJ2-5 gives the whole variable domain KAGVTQTPRYLIKTRGQQVTLSCSPISGHRSVSWYQQTPGQGLQFLFEYFSETQRNKGNFPGRFSGRQFSNSRSEMNVSTLELGDSALYLCASSPGHSLRGSQETQYFGPGTRLLVL.

By sample share, this clone is medium-sized. The rearrangement joins TRBV5-8 to TRBJ2-2, with D possibly being TRBD1 (5 bases). With 0 bases removed from V and 0 bases from J, the gap between germline ends came to 12 bases. The length of the CDR3 is 17 residues. Per germline, CDR1 SGHTS and CDR2 YDEGEE. The CDR3: CASSLDLQGPNTGELFF. CDR3 DNA: TGTGCCAGCAGCTTGGATTTGCAGGGCCCGAACACCGGGGAGCTGTTTTTT.

This sequence joins TRBV19 and TRBJ2-5, with D possibly TRBD2 on 6 matching bases. V shed 3 bases and J shed 2 bases, with 19 bases lying between them. CDR3 length: 17 residues. CDR1 LNHDA and CDR2 SQIVND come from the germline V gene (reference sequence). The CDR3 reads CASSILGLAASQETQYF. The CDR3 region has the DNA TGTGCCAGTAGTATCCTGGGACTCGCAGCGTCTCAAGAGACCCAGTACTTC.

The genes are TRBV30 and TRBJ1-3; TRBD1 matches 10 bases. There are 15 residues in the CDR3. CDR1 and CDR2 from the germline V gene are GTSNPN and SVGIG (reference sequence). Trimming removed 5 bases from V and 3 bases from J; junction bases left unmatched: 7. This CDR3 is CAWVRQGARGNTIYF. In DNA, the CDR3 is TGTGCCTGGGTCAGACAGGGGGCGCGTGGAAACACCATATATTTT.

The rearrangement joins TRBV7-9 to TRBJ2-7; D not certain. The V gene lost 4 bases and the J gene lost 2 bases, with 6 bases spanning the gap. The CDR3 covers 12 residues. The germline V gene has CDR1 SEHNR and CDR2 FQNEAQ (reference sequence). CDR3 sequence reads: CASSSITYEQYF. CDR3 DNA sequence: TGTGCCAGCAGCTCCATTACCTACGAGCAGTACTTC.

The chain joins TRBV11-2 to TRBJ2-7; the D gene is possibly TRBD2 (6 bases). Germline CDR1 SGHAT, CDR2 FQNNGV. The CDR3 sequence is 15 residues long. Trimming took off 3 bases at V and 0 bases at J, with 12 bases between the two ends. CDR3 region: CASSLEGSSSYEQYF. The CDR3, as DNA: TGTGCCAGCAGCTTGGAGGGATCGAGCTCCTACGAGCAGTACTTC.